What follows are 5 T cell receptor beta chains derived from one specimen sequenced in a study of T-cell memory formation after mild COVID-19. TCRdb reanalysed the 5' RACE reads using MiXCR and keeps one entry per CDR3 protein. The table lists about 430,000 distinct CDR3 sequences, roughly a quarter of them singletons. The sequencing sample was made of PBMCs or a T cell subset sorted from them (not recorded which). All receptors derive from an adult woman who had mild COVID-19 (a few samples of this study predate the infection). Cell type and time point are not known.

V is TRBV6-2 or TRBV6-3 and J is TRBJ2-2, with D possibly being TRBD1 (6 bases). This CDR3 is built from 14 residues. The V gene's germline CDR1 is MNHEY and CDR2 SVGEGT. Trimming took 2 bases from V and 7 from J, leaving 11 bases between them. CDR3 coding DNA: TGTGCCAGCAGTTACAACAGGGCCGGCGGGGAGCTGTTTTTT. Translated, it gives CASSYNRAGGELFF.

This chain joins TRBV24-1 and TRBJ2-1; TRBD2 is a possible D gene (6 bases). The CDR3 has 14 residues. V was trimmed by 6 bases and J by 9 bases, leaving 17 bases between them. Germline-derived CDR1 and CDR2 are KGHDR and SFDVKD. The CDR3 DNA is TGTGCCACCAGTCTTTCTCCGGGAGTTCCTGAGCAGTTCTTC. Its translation is CATSLSPGVPEQFF.

This clonotype was recorded only once. The chain combines TRBV6-6 with TRBJ2-7; D may match TRBD1 or TRBD2 (6 bases each). This CDR3 comprises 14 residues. The germline V gene has CDR1 MNHNY and CDR2 SVGAGI (reference sequence). The V and J ends lost 0 bases and 5 bases respectively, with 11 bases between them. The CDR3 is CASSYSRGANEQYF. Written as DNA, the CDR3 is TGTGCCAGCAGTTACTCGAGGGGGGCGAACGAGCAGTACTTC.

The chain combines TRBV7-8 with TRBJ2-7; maybe TRBD1 (6 bases). Germline values: CDR1 SGHVS, CDR2 FQNEAQ. This CDR3 region has 16 residues. V was cut by 1 base and J by 4 bases, with 17 bases left in between. The CDR3 region is CASSLGPGASEYEQYF. CDR3 bases: TGTGCCAGCAGCTTAGGTCCAGGGGCTAGTGAATACGAGCAGTACTTC.

A single count supports this clonotype. The chain joins TRBV2 to TRBJ2-3; the match to TRBD1 covers 9 bases. Trimming took 4 bases from V and 3 from J; bases not matched to a gene: 11. Germline lookup yields CDR1 SNHLY and CDR2 FYNNEI. This CDR3 spans 17 amino acids. The CDR3 region is CASSGNPTGGRTDTQYF. DNA for the CDR3: TGTGCCAGCAGTGGGAACCCTACAGGGGGCAGGACAGATACGCAGTATTTT.